This TCR beta chain was retrieved from a study of cytomegalovirus exposure and HLA in healthy donors (TCRdb year 2017). Notes on the research overall: According to an earlier analysis of 550 to 750 of the donors, 150 million to 200 million T cells yielded some 120 million unique TCR beta sequences and 276 Gb of sequence data. An early release that covered fewer than 800 HLA-typed donors contained approximately 300 gigabases of sequencing data and 70 million to 100 million unique TCR sequences. The genetic ancestry cluster associated with self-reported Caucasian donors included 70% to 85% of the 300 to 400 genotyped donors. The study aimed to test whether cataloging public T cell receptors could reveal signatures of past pathogen exposure. Using immunosequencing, the study profiled T cell repertoires from roughly 650 subjects and related those repertoires to cytomegalovirus serostatus. A separate validation cohort of roughly 110 different subjects was used in addition to the roughly 720-subject first cohort. To predict cytomegalovirus infection status, the study brought together high-throughput TCR immunosequencing, statistical association of individual TCRs with disease status, and machine learning. A later analysis re-analyzed previously published TCR beta repertoires from roughly 600 donors and added high-resolution HLA genotyping to study TCR occurrence patterns. Rather than using new phenotypic data, the later analysis identified candidate immune exposures from TCR beta sequences and from how often those sequences occurred across donors. An earlier analysis of around 540 of the donors applied high-throughput TCR beta sequencing to assess whether each TCR beta V gene segment acted as functional or pseudogenic. Donor age, sex, ethnicity and CMV serostatus were compiled together with the repertoire data. In a later genetic analysis, genome-wide SNP genotypes for about 65% of the roughly 700 donors were used, and that subset was treated as a discovery cohort. All discovery cohort repertoires had been generated on a single sequencing platform. Class I and class II HLA loci were covered by the typing at four-digit resolution. The number of donors typed differed by locus, with about 629-630 for A, B, C, DRB1 and DQB1, 522 for DQA1, 600 to 610 for DPA1, and about 450 for DPB1. A handful of DR-DQ haplotypes were handled as single units for association and clustering because linkage in the cohort was strong. On average, over 200,000 unique TCR beta nucleotide sequences were sequenced per donor among some 430 genotyped donors of the cohort, with 15% to 20% of those sequences being non-productive. Broader findings and caveats from the paper: It was suggested by the authors that the approach could potentially be generalized to other disease states and immunological phenotypes. At a false discovery rate of 0.05, a later analysis linked fewer than 20,000 TCR beta sequences to specific HLA alleles. This cohort had only TCR beta chains sequenced, and the lack of alpha or paired-chain data limited which features could be detected. Broadly in line with IMGT annotations, most TCR beta V segments showed up in productive rearrangements about 87% or about 30% of the time in an earlier analysis of 450 to 750 of the donors. Presence/absence analyses assumed roughly uniform sequencing depth across donors, an assumption that may not hold. Some IMGT-functional V segments, including TRBV6-2 and TRBV6-3, could not be distinguished by the 87-base-pair reads and were therefore excluded. The study listed 150 to 200 TCR beta chains as associated with cytomegalovirus. Several of the top co-occurrence clusters appeared to be linked to parvovirus B19, influenza, CMV and Epstein-Barr virus, according to a later analysis. The only immune exposure information available for the cohort was CMV serostatus. In both the original and validation cohorts, the classifier was reported to diagnose cytomegalovirus status with high specificity and sensitivity. Correlated functional status among segregating V segments might reflect linkage disequilibrium, but an unknown experimental factor could not be ruled out. Because HLA typing was missing for some donors at each locus, association tests included only the typed subset. A further reported finding was that TCR beta sequences accurately predicted the HLA-A and HLA-B alleles for most subjects in the first cohort. While some public TCRs were present in many individuals, most TCR sequences turned up only very rarely across donors. When HLA alleles, especially DR and DQ, strongly co-occurred, TCR associations were difficult to assign to individual alleles. A few of the identified cytomegalovirus-associated TCR beta chains were confirmed in vitro to be specific for cytomegalovirus antigens. In a later analysis, HLA-associated TCR beta chains showed more clonal expansion and lower generation probabilities than non-associated chains that were equally common. In a later genetic analysis, a missense DCLRE1C variant was associated with V-gene and J-gene trimming of TCR beta chains, and the association was replicated in an independent cohort. A cluster of highly shared sequence variants was judged likely to be a technical artifact of the sequencing pipeline. In a later analysis, most CMV-associated TCR beta chains were found to appear HLA-restricted, with HLA associations seemingly driven largely by CMV exposure. The earlier analysis of 587 of the donors excluded seventeen rarely observed V segments, including chromosome 9 orphons, because counts were too low. Compared with the approximately 720-donor mean, donors in an Asian-associated ancestry cluster had fewer N-insertions in productive TCRs, according to a later genetic analysis. In a later analysis, TCR association rates were found to vary across HLA loci, with the most associated TCRs seen for DRB1 alleles and the fewest for HLA-C alleles.

The method was the immunoSEQ multiplex PCR assay. For the multiplex PCR, a mixture combining 60 forward primers for TCR Vbeta segments and 13 reverse primers for TCR Jbeta segments was used. A multiplex PCR assay on genomic DNA amplified the CDR3 region of rearranged TCR beta genes. On the Illumina HiSeq System, the amplified TCR beta libraries were sequenced as 87-base-pair reads. The study's processing was this. A later analysis counted tens of millions of unique TCR beta chains across the roughly 700 repertoires, and approximately 11 million of these chains were shared by at least two donors. To remove PCR and sequencing errors, raw reads were error-corrected and collapsed into unique sequences using a nearest-neighbor algorithm that merged closely related sequences. To assign V, D and J gene segments, CDR3 sequences were aligned to IMGT reference sequences. For a sequence to be retained, a match of at least six nucleotides was required to both a V gene segment and a J gene segment. A rearrangement counted as productive if the CDR3 had no stop codons and remained in frame with V and J, and every other rearrangement counted as non-productive. CDR3 was defined according to IMGT convention as the region running from the second conserved V-encoded cysteine to the conserved J-encoded phenylalanine. In an earlier analysis of roughly 610 of the donors, sequences lacking an unambiguous match to a single V gene segment were excluded. An earlier analysis of roughly 590 of the donors called V segments functional above 56.7% productive rearrangements and segregating when the between-donor standard deviation exceeded 5%. A statistical classification framework was built to diagnose cytomegalovirus status from the catalog of TCR beta chain sequences. In a later analysis, V and J genes were assigned by comparing TCR nucleotide sequences against IMGT/GENE-DB human TR gene sequences. The TCRdist pipeline was used in a later analysis to assign CDR3 sequences and most-parsimonious VDJ recombination scenarios. A later analysis defined each TCR beta chain by its CDR3 amino acid sequence plus V-gene family, and excluded reads lacking a unique V-gene family. To address suspected cross-contamination and a sequencing artifact, a later analysis removed 550 to 750 highly shared, low-generation-probability nucleotide sequences. In a later analysis, a clonal expansion index for each public chain was calculated from normalized within-repertoire ranks of inferred template counts. In a later analysis, generation probabilities were computed using a VDJ recombination model fitted to out-of-frame rearrangements, and the results were checked against IGoR. In a later analysis, hypergeometric tests were used to score TCR-TCR, TCR-HLA and TCR-CMV co-occurrence, with a repertoire-size bias correction applied to TCR pairs. A later analysis estimated false discovery rates by permuting HLA or CMV assignments 20 times. In a later analysis, co-occurring TCRs were grouped with DBSCAN, and TCRdist sequence similarity was added when clustering was performed within HLA-allele-positive subsets. Co-occurrence clustering excluded repertoires with fewer than 30,000 or more than 120,000 public chains, plus five with anomalous nucleotide sharing. Sourced from immuneACCESS, this table was stored by TCRdb with only in-frame sequences that have V and J called. A share of the clones is absent; for the studies checked, an unresolved V gene accounts for under half, and the remainder has no known explanation. V and J calls plus clone size are reproduced from that table; the DNA served to infer D and trimming. This sample's clone table shows about 130,000 clones. The ten largest clones capture about 1.6% of the sample.

The cohort was made up of around 720 healthy bone marrow donors. At the time of sampling, all cohort members were nominally healthy, though unrecorded immune exposures were likely present. The donor tested CMV seronegative, placing the donor among the 350 to 400 seronegative members of the cohort. Each donor provided a peripheral blood sample, and peripheral blood mononuclear cells were used for TCR beta sequencing. Genomic DNA was extracted from the blood cell samples with the Qiagen DNeasy Blood Extraction Kit. The junction carries 14 bases between V and J, which are trimmed by 5 bases and 7 bases respectively. The CDR3 holds 13 amino acids from the cysteine to the phenylalanine. The kept DNA is CDR3 alone, 39 bases in frame from the first base. The CDR1 and CDR2 encoded by the germline V gene are SGHAT and FQNNGV. Points on this clone: Its antigen is currently not known.

The chain is assembled from TRBV11-2 and TRBJ1-2; the D gene remains uncertain. The sequence was obtained from a woman between 40 and 55 years old in good health and CMV-seronegative. The material sequenced was PBMCs. At the DNA level, the sequence is TGTGCCAGCAGCAGATTCCCGGTCGGTGGCTACACCTTC. Its translation reads: CASSRFPVGGYTF.